These 31 T cell receptor beta chains were sequenced from one sample in a study of T cell repertoires in cytomegalovirus infection. Antigen specificity for these receptors is unknown. TCRdb independently ran MiXCR on the reads; one entry per CDR3 protein. The sample shows approximately 310,000 distinct CDR3 sequences, 20% to 25% of them seen only once. Sequenced here: cultured PBMCs, sampled from culture after CMV antigen stimulation. The receptors were sampled from a human donor in good health (CMV status not recorded). Some clones in this sample may be carry-over from other donors' samples.

This clonotype has more than one count but fewer than ten. This chain links TRBV19 with TRBJ1-1; D gene ambiguous. The CDR3 is made up of 12 amino acids. Germline V gives CDR1 LNHDA, CDR2 SQIVND (reference sequence). Between the trimmed V and J ends, which lost 3 bases and 0 bases, there was a span of 2 bases. CDR3 in DNA: TGTGCCAGTAGTATCGTGAACACTGAAGCTTTCTTT. It translates to CASSIVNTEAFF.

The chain recombines TRBV19 with TRBJ1-1; D ambiguous. Trimming removed 3 bases from V and 1 base from J, with 15 bases in between. The germline CDR1 and CDR2 sequences are LNHDA and SQIVND (reference sequence). The CDR3 extends over 16 amino acids. DNA for the CDR3: TGTGCCAGTAGTATTTCGGCCAGAAAAAGGAACACTGAAGCTTTCTTT. It translates to CASSISARKRNTEAFF.

This sequence joins TRBV12-3 or TRBV12-4 and TRBJ2-4; D could derive from TRBD1 or TRBD2 (5 bases each). Between the trimmed V and J ends, which lost 5 bases and 9 bases, there was a span of 14 bases. This CDR3 has 13 residues. In DNA, the CDR3 is TGTGCCAGCAGTATCGGACACGGGGTCATTCAGTACTTC. This translates into CASSIGHGVIQYF.

This clonotype was observed many times. The DNA for the CDR3 is TGTGCCAGCAGCTTAGCCGGGGGGAGACAGGGGGGGTACGAGCAGTACTTC. This codes for CASSLAGGRQGGYEQYF. This rearrangement joins TRBV7-9 to TRBJ2-7; 9 bases fit TRBD1. This CDR3 spans 17 amino acids. Trimming removed 0 bases from V and 4 bases from J; junction bases left unmatched: 10. The germline gives CDR1 SEHNR, CDR2 FQNEAQ (reference sequence).

This chain uses TRBV5-6 with TRBJ2-1, with a possible D match to TRBD2 (5 bases). V lost 5 bases, J lost 4 bases, and 22 bases lay in between. Germline values: CDR1 SGHDT, CDR2 YYEEEE. The CDR3 spans 17 residues. The CDR3 region is CASSLDEVGVEYNEQFF. The CDR3 nucleotides read TGTGCCAGCAGTCTTGACGAGGTGGGAGTTGAGTACAATGAGCAGTTCTTC.

The table lists this clonotype with many counts. The chain uses TRBV7-2 and TRBJ2-3; 13 bases are shared with TRBD2. This CDR3 contains 14 residues. The V and J ends lost 5 bases and 6 bases, in that order; junction bases with no gene match: 2. Germline CDR1 is SGHTA and CDR2 is FQGNSA. The CDR3 DNA is TGTGCCAGCAGCGCGGGACTAGCGGGGGATACGCAGTATTTT. It specifies CASSAGLAGDTQYF.

This clonotype was counted a few times. The chain recombines TRBV30 with TRBJ2-1, with D uncertain. Germline V lookup: CDR1 GTSNPN, CDR2 SVGIG (reference sequence). This CDR3 has 13 residues. V was clipped by 3 bases and J by 4 bases, with 10 bases between them. This CDR3 is CAWSGGGYNEQFF. The CDR3 DNA sequence: TGTGCCTGGAGCGGTGGCGGATACAATGAGCAGTTCTTC.

The sample holds many counts of this clonotype. V and J are TRBV7-2 and TRBJ2-3, with 7 bases aligning to TRBD2. Trimming at V came to 3 bases and at J to 1 base, leaving 4 bases not matched to a gene. Germline V gene sequence: CDR1 SGHTA, CDR2 FQGNSA. This CDR3 is 15 amino acids long. CDR3 sequence reads: CASSLGGSGTDTQYF. CDR3 sequence (DNA): TGTGCCAGCAGCTTGGGGGGGAGTGGCACAGATACGCAGTATTTT.

CDR3 in amino acids: CASIDTSGVYGYTF. The CDR3 DNA sequence: TGTGCCAGCATCGATACTTCCGGGGTCTATGGCTACACCTTC. J is TRBJ1-2 and V is TRBV6-2 or TRBV6-3; D not certain. CDR1 is MNHEY, CDR2 SVGEGT, per germline. The V gene lost 7 bases and the J gene lost 4 bases, with 16 bases spanning the gap. This CDR3 has 14 amino acids.

This clonotype was seen more than once but under ten times. CDR3 coding DNA: TGTGCCAGTATGTTCCGTAGCGGGGCTTGGAACAATGAGCAGTTCTTC. It translates to CASMFRSGAWNNEQFF. The V and J genes are TRBV19 and TRBJ2-1; 8 nucleotides agree with TRBD2. With 7 bases clipped from V and 5 bases from J, the junction kept 13 bases outside the gene matches. The CDR3 has 16 residues. CDR1 is LNHDA, CDR2 SQIVND, per germline (reference sequence).

This chain connects TRBV29-1 to TRBJ1-2; D gene ambiguous. Germline CDR1 SQVTM, CDR2 ANQGSEA. With 0 bases removed from V and 1 base from J, the gap between germline ends came to 15 bases. The CDR3 extends over 16 amino acids. CDR3 nucleotide sequence: TGCAGCGTTGAAGATCGGCTATCTCACTTTAACTATGGCTACACCTTC. Encoded protein: CSVEDRLSHFNYGYTF.

V gene TRBV15 combines with J gene TRBJ1-1; TRBD1 might be the D (6 bases). The CDR3 runs 14 residues. V was pared by 5 bases and J by 2 bases, with 12 bases between. Per the germline V gene, CDR1 is LNHNV and CDR2 is YYDKDF (reference sequence). This CDR3 reads CATSGTGYNTEAFF. CDR3 nucleotides: TGTGCCACCAGCGGCACAGGGTATAACACTGAAGCTTTCTTT.

The chain couples TRBV5-1 to TRBJ1-2, with 7 nucleotides matching TRBD1. Germline V CDR1 and CDR2: SGHRS, YFSETQ. J was trimmed by 2 bases and V by 1 base; bases with no gene match: 11. The CDR3 loop spans 17 amino acids. The CDR3 protein is CASSLNGITGANYGYTF. The DNA of the CDR3 is TGCGCCAGCAGCTTGAACGGGATAACAGGGGCGAACTATGGCTACACCTTC.

The V and J genes are TRBV4-3 and TRBJ2-7; unclear D gene. Germline V gene sequence: CDR1 LGHNA, CDR2 YSLEER. The CDR3 runs to 15 residues. The V end lost 0 bases, the J end lost 0 bases, and 9 bases lay between the germline ends. The CDR3 is CASSQDLYSSYEQYF. As DNA, the CDR3 is TGCGCCAGCAGCCAAGATCTTTACAGCTCCTACGAGCAGTACTTC.

The chain is built from TRBV12-3 or TRBV12-4 and TRBJ2-1, with D unclear. V was shortened by 3 bases and J by 10 bases, with 10 bases between the two germline ends. This CDR3 has 12 amino acids. The CDR3 DNA reads TGTGCCAGCAGTTTGATACTCCACGAGCAGTTCTTC. Its protein product is CASSLILHEQFF.

This chain joins TRBV4-3 and TRBJ1-5; D is uncertain. Trimming removed 2 bases from V and 5 bases from J, with 10 bases in between. The CDR3 extends over 14 amino acids. Germline CDR1 LGHNA, CDR2 YSLEER. CDR3 protein: CASSQTGGYQPQHF. CDR3 in DNA: TGCGCCAGCAGCCAAACGGGCGGTTATCAGCCCCAGCATTTT.

The sample holds many counts of this clonotype. The chain joins TRBV5-4 to TRBJ2-1; 12 positions match TRBD2. The germline gives CDR1 SGHNT, CDR2 YYREEE (reference sequence). This CDR3 has 16 amino acids. V shed 4 bases and J 6 bases; nucleotides not matched to a gene: 8. The CDR3 DNA is TGTGCCAGCAGCGGCGGACTAGCGGGGAAGTTCAATGAGCAGTTCTTC. It translates to CASSGGLAGKFNEQFF.

This clonotype occurred a few times. V gene TRBV14 combines with J gene TRBJ2-2; TRBD2 aligns across 9 bases. Per the germline V gene, CDR1 is SGHDN and CDR2 is FVKESK. J was trimmed by 2 bases and V by 3 bases; bases with no gene match: 7. There are 17 residues in the CDR3. For the CDR3, the DNA is TGTGCCAGCAGCCACCTCAGACTAGCGGATAACACCGGGGAGCTGTTTTTT. Translated: CASSHLRLADNTGELFF.

The sample holds many counts of this clonotype. The V and J genes are TRBV11-2 and TRBJ1-3; D remains ambiguous. Trimming pared 2 bases from V and 0 bases from J, leaving 8 bases between. This CDR3 is built from 15 residues. Germline V gene data show CDR1 as SGHAT and CDR2 as FQNNGV. The CDR3 spells CASSLFGDSGNTIYF. The DNA of the CDR3 is TGTGCCAGCAGCTTATTTGGGGACTCTGGAAACACCATATATTTT.

The V call is TRBV5-4, the J call TRBJ1-3; perhaps TRBD1 as D (5 bases). The CDR3 covers 17 residues. The germline V gene encodes CDR1 SGHNT and CDR2 YYREEE (reference sequence). V was clipped by 2 bases and J by 4 bases, with 19 bases between them. CDR3 amino acids: CASSFGPPGGYGNTIYF. In nucleotides, the CDR3 is TGTGCCAGCAGCTTCGGTCCCCCCGGGGGGTACGGAAACACCATATATTTT. The full variable domain, with the rest looked up from reference TRBV5-4 and TRBJ1-3, is ETGVTQSPTHLIKTRGQQVTLRCSSQSGHNTVSWYQQALGQGPQFIFQYYREEENGRGNFPPRFSGLQFPNYSSELNVNALELDDSALYLCASSFGPPGGYGNTIYFGEGSWLTVV.

This clonotype was counted between two and nine times. The rearrangement joins TRBV27 to TRBJ1-1; no firm D call. Trimming shortened V by 6 bases and J by 4 bases, and 15 bases separated the two germline ends. The germline gives CDR1 MNHEY, CDR2 SMNVEV (reference sequence). The CDR3 runs 14 residues. CDR3 protein: CASSYRAMTTEAFF. CDR3 DNA sequence: TGTGCCAGCAGCTACCGAGCCATGACCACTGAAGCTTTCTTT.

This clonotype was seen ten or more times. The chain has TRBV7-2 and TRBJ2-7; 8 nucleotides match TRBD2. The CDR3 is made up of 15 amino acids. Germline assignment: CDR1 SGHTA and CDR2 FQGNSA. The V segment lost 7 bases and the J segment 3 bases; nucleotides outside the gene matches: 11. The CDR3 loop reads CASTPVTSVYYEQYF. The DNA of the CDR3 is TGTGCCAGCACCCCCGTGACTAGCGTATACTACGAGCAGTACTTC.

The chain has TRBV6-2 or TRBV6-3 and TRBJ2-7, with 9 bases aligning to TRBD2. The CDR3 is 14 residues long. V shed 6 bases and J 7 bases; nucleotides not matched to a gene: 10. Looked up from germline, CDR1 is MNHEY and CDR2 is SVGEGT. CDR3 in DNA: TGTGCCAGCAGGACCGGGACTAGCCTTTGGGAGCAGTACGTC. This encodes CASRTGTSLWEQYV.

This clonotype was picked up a small number of times. The chain couples TRBV19 to TRBJ2-3; 8 bases agree with TRBD1. Germline V gene sequence: CDR1 LNHDA, CDR2 SQIVND (reference sequence). The trim removed 7 bases at V and 5 bases at J, leaving 11 bases unmatched. The CDR3 sequence is 15 residues long. The chain's CDR3 is CASKDRGRSGDTQYF. The CDR3 DNA reads TGTGCCAGTAAAGACAGGGGAAGGAGCGGAGATACGCAGTATTTT.

The gene calls are TRBV5-1 and TRBJ1-1; 8 nucleotides align to TRBD1. Trimming at V came to 1 base and at J to 6 bases, leaving 5 bases not matched to a gene. Germline V gene sequence: CDR1 SGHRS, CDR2 YFSETQ. The CDR3 extends over 14 amino acids. CDR3 amino acids: CASSLRQGMAEAFF. CDR3 sequence (DNA): TGCGCCAGCAGCTTGAGACAGGGGATGGCTGAAGCTTTCTTT.

A few counts support this clonotype. The chain carries TRBV6-2 or TRBV6-3 and TRBJ1-1; perhaps TRBD1 as D (5 bases). CDR1 and CDR2 from the germline V gene are MNHEY and SVGEGT. CDR3 length: 13 amino acids. V lost 4 bases and J lost 3, with 9 bases in between. The CDR3 sequence is CASSWLGDTEAFF. CDR3 nucleotides: TGTGCCAGCAGTTGGTTAGGGGACACTGAAGCTTTCTTT.

The chain has TRBV20-1 and TRBJ2-3; D possibly corresponds to TRBD1 (6 bases). The CDR3 consists of 14 residues. Trimming stripped 5 bases from V and 2 bases from J, with 14 bases between. Germline CDR1 reads DFQATT; CDR2 reads SNEGSKA (reference sequence). The CDR3, as DNA: TGCAGTGCTCCAGCGACAGGTTTCACAGATACGCAGTATTTT. Amino acid sequence: CSAPATGFTDTQYF.

Only a few counts were recorded for this clonotype. The V call is TRBV5-6, the J call TRBJ2-1, with unresolved D. Looked up from germline, CDR1 is SGHDT and CDR2 is YYEEEE. The CDR3 loop spans 11 amino acids. V lost 1 base, J lost 8 bases, and 4 bases lay in between. The CDR3 DNA follows: TGTGCCAGCAGCTTGAATTATGAGCAGTTCTTC. It is translated as CASSLNYEQFF.

The table lists this clonotype with a few counts. CDR3 sequence: CASSTATQYF. The DNA for the CDR3 is TGTGCCAGCAGTACGGCTACGCAGTATTTT. The J gene is TRBJ2-3, the V gene TRBV28, with D hard to call. This CDR3 is built from 10 residues. V was clipped by 5 bases and J by 8 bases, with 5 bases between them. Germline values: CDR1 MDHEN, CDR2 SYDVKM.

There are a few counts of this clonotype. The chain uses TRBV12-3 or TRBV12-4 and TRBJ2-3; the match to TRBD2 covers 10 bases. J was trimmed by 0 bases and V by 6 bases; bases with no gene match: 9. CDR3 length: 17 amino acids. The CDR3 coding sequence is TGTGCCAGCAGCCCAAAGGGACTAGCGCAAAGCACAGATACGCAGTATTTT. It is translated as CASSPKGLAQSTDTQYF.

This chain uses TRBV19 with TRBJ1-1; no clear D. V was shortened by 3 bases and J by 3 bases, with 8 bases between the two germline ends. The germline V gene has CDR1 LNHDA and CDR2 SQIVND (reference sequence). This CDR3 region has 13 residues. The CDR3 DNA is TGTGCCAGTAGTATTAGGACGGACACTGAAGCTTTCTTT. This codes for CASSIRTDTEAFF. Variable domain in full (rest from reference TRBV19 and TRBJ1-1): DGGITQSPKYLFRKEGQNVTLSCEQNLNHDAMYWYRQDPGQGLRLIYYSQIVNDFQKGDIAEGYSVSREKKESFPLTVTSAQKNPTAFYLCASSIRTDTEAFFGQGTRLTVV.